This TCR beta chain comes out of a study of regulatory T cells in long-lasting Graves disease. The wider study: Persistence in Graves' disease required over 5 years of antithyroid drugs plus positive TSH receptor antibodies. Findings and limits, study-wide: TCR diversity was lower in persistent Graves' patients than in newly diagnosed ones. Owing to a sample size that was small, accuracy may have been reduced.

This clonotype was seen only a few times. Its target is not known. Building of the TCR beta libraries involved iRepertoire HTBI primers and Arm-PCR of CDR3 regions. TCRdb processed the multiplex PCR reads anew with MiXCR; each CDR3 protein has one entry. The sample carries over 650,000 distinct CDR3 sequences, approximately 31% recorded once. Time point denoted: persistent/refractory GD, antithyroid drugs over 5 years with positive TRAb. Researchers made the TCR library from RNA that was extracted from PBMCs. The clonotype was recovered from a female donor with Graves disease. Specimen: peripheral blood mononuclear cells (PBMCs), collected when the disease was refractory, from a patient treated with antithyroid drugs.

The CDR3 bases are TGTGCCAGCAGCTTAGCGCCGTCGGATTTTGGGGAGCTGTTTTTT. It specifies CASSLAPSDFGELFF. The rearrangement links TRBV7-6 to TRBJ2-2; D is ambiguous. Germline CDR1 SGHVS, CDR2 FNYEAQ. The V end was cut by 0 bases, the J end by 8 bases, with 13 bases between. The CDR3 runs to 15 residues.